These 18 T cell receptor beta chains were all obtained from the same sample, sequenced in a study of HIV-infected patients and healthy controls. Alpha and beta constant-region primers primed reverse transcription of 400 to 500 ng RNA. Each of the alpha and beta chains got its own library through chain-specific third strand synthesis with indices. TCRdb ran MiXCR on the 5' RACE reads and lists one entry per CDR3 protein. The repertoire has thousands of distinct CDR3 sequences, roughly 8.2% of them found once; the top ten carry around 20%. All unsorted peripheral T cells were captured because whole blood was used without fractionation. Here the sequenced sample was blood, taken before antiretroviral therapy. These receptors originate from an adult with HIV infection.

Within the sample, this clonotype is medium-sized. The rearrangement joins TRBV10-3 to TRBJ2-1, with 7 bases lining up with TRBD1. The CDR3 sequence is 13 residues long. Losses at the gene ends were 5 bases for V and 8 bases for J; bases not matched to a gene: 6. Germline V gives CDR1 ENHRY, CDR2 SYGVKD. The CDR3 nucleotides read TGTGCCATCAGTAACACAGGGGTACATGAGCAGTTCTTC. Its translation: CAISNTGVHEQFF.

By frequency in the sample, this clonotype is medium-sized (0.01 to 0.1%). The genes are TRBV24-1 and TRBJ2-3; TRBD2 matches at 14 bases. The germline gives CDR1 KGHDR, CDR2 SFDVKD. V lost 2 bases and J lost 2; bases outside the gene matches: 5. This CDR3 has 18 residues. The CDR3 nucleotides read TGTGCCACCAGTGATTACGGGACTAGCGGGAGTATCACAGATACGCAGTATTTT. Translated: CATSDYGTSGSITDTQYF.

This clonotype is medium-sized in the sample. The chain joins TRBV12-3 or TRBV12-4 to TRBJ1-2, with D possibly matching TRBD1 (5 bases). The CDR3 runs 11 residues. V gave up 5 bases and J gave up 9 bases, with 10 bases separating them. The CDR3 region is CASSPGTSYTF. CDR3 nucleotide sequence: TGTGCCAGCAGTCCAGGGACCAGCTACACCTTC.

The chain couples TRBV7-8 to TRBJ1-1; D not resolved. CDR1 and CDR2 from the germline V gene are SGHVS and FQNEAQ. With 3 bases removed from V and 0 bases from J, the gap between germline ends came to 8 bases. The CDR3 sequence is 14 residues long. In nucleotides, the CDR3 is TGTGCCAGCAGCTTTCAGGACCTGAACACTGAAGCTTTCTTT. Encoded protein: CASSFQDLNTEAFF.

This clonotype was picked up many times. The V call is TRBV6-1, the J call TRBJ1-3; no definite D call. Per the germline V gene, CDR1 is MNHNS and CDR2 is SASEGT. The CDR3 is 15 amino acids. Trimming cost V 8 bases and J 0 bases, with 14 bases left between them. CDR3 DNA: TGTGCCAGCTCTTCCCCCCGGCCCTCTGGAAACACCATATATTTT. It encodes CASSSPRPSGNTIYF.

The chain joins TRBV2 to TRBJ1-3; a possible D gene is TRBD1 (5 bases). Trimming took 6 bases from V and 3 from J, leaving 12 bases between them. Germline V gene sequence: CDR1 SNHLY, CDR2 FYNNEI. The CDR3 has 14 residues. The CDR3 loop reads CASSGGAVGNTIYF. Written as DNA, the CDR3 is TGTGCCAGCAGCGGAGGGGCAGTTGGAAACACCATATATTTT.

This clonotype occurred many times. The chain links TRBV7-8 to TRBJ2-7; 7 bases map to TRBD1. CDR1 is SGHVS, CDR2 FQNEAQ, per germline. This CDR3 contains 13 residues. The V and J ends lost 4 bases and 5 bases, in that order; junction bases with no gene match: 5. DNA of the CDR3: TGTGCCAGCAGCTCGACACAGGGGAACGAGCAGTACGTC. Amino acids: CASSSTQGNEQYV.

By sample share, this clonotype is medium-sized (0.01 to 0.1%). This chain connects TRBV4-1 to TRBJ2-2; 10 bases match TRBD2. The V gene's germline CDR1 is MGHRA and CDR2 YSYEKL. Trimming took 4 bases from V and 8 from J; bases not matched to a gene: 10. This CDR3 region has 16 residues. The CDR3 protein is CASSLQAGGPSGELFF. The CDR3 nucleotides are TGCGCCAGCAGCCTCCAAGCGGGGGGGCCTTCGGGGGAGCTGTTTTTT.

Sample share makes this clonotype medium-sized. The V gene is TRBV19, the J gene TRBJ2-6; a weak D match, TRBD1 (5 bases). The CDR3 contains 16 residues. Trimming took 7 bases from V and 0 from J, leaving 13 bases between them. Germline loops: CDR1 LNHDA, CDR2 SQIVND (reference sequence). The DNA of the CDR3 is TGTGCCAGTATGAAAGACAGTCTCTCTGGGGCCAACGTCCTGACTTTC. Translating gives CASMKDSLSGANVLTF. Drawing the rest from reference TRBV19 and TRBJ2-6, the complete variable domain is DGGITQSPKYLFRKEGQNVTLSCEQNLNHDAMYWYRQDPGQGLRLIYYSQIVNDFQKGDIAEGYSVSREKKESFPLTVTSAQKNPTAFYLCASMKDSLSGANVLTFGAGSRLTVL.

There are many counts of this clonotype. The chain combines TRBV29-1 with TRBJ2-5; 8 bases agree with TRBD2. After removal of 6 bases from V and 2 bases from J, the junction contained 8 bases not matched to a gene. The germline gives CDR1 SQVTM, CDR2 ANQGSEA. The CDR3 has 14 amino acids. As DNA, the CDR3 is TGCAGCGTGAAAGTAGCGGGACCACAAGAGACCCAGTACTTC. As protein: CSVKVAGPQETQYF. The whole variable domain, remainder taken from reference TRBV29-1 and TRBJ2-5, is SAVISQKPSRDICQRGTSLTIQCQVDSQVTMMFWYRQQPGQSLTLIATANQGSEATYESGFVIDKFPISRPNLTFSTLTVSNMSPEDSSIYLCSVKVAGPQETQYFGPGTRLLVL.

This clonotype is judged medium-sized. The chain is built from TRBV9 and TRBJ2-1; 9 bases match TRBD1. The CDR3 covers 16 residues. With V trimmed by 0 bases and J by 4 bases, 5 bases remained unmatched. Germline assignment: CDR1 SGDLS and CDR2 YYNGEE. CDR3: CASSVGPGQGYNEQFF. CDR3 in DNA: TGTGCCAGCAGCGTAGGACCGGGACAGGGATACAATGAGCAGTTCTTC.

Within the sample, this clonotype is large. The chain joins TRBV6-5 to TRBJ1-2; D uncertain. V was pared by 0 bases and J by 9 bases, with 8 bases between. The germline V gene encodes CDR1 MNHEY and CDR2 SVGAGI. The CDR3 totals 12 residues. The CDR3 sequence is CASSYSGQSYTF. CDR3 nucleotides: TGTGCCAGCAGTTACTCCGGTCAGAGCTACACCTTC.

There are many counts of this clonotype. The chain carries TRBV25-1 and TRBJ1-1, with unresolved D. Trimming took off 3 bases at V and 8 bases at J, with 16 bases between the two ends. The CDR3 length is 14 residues. Germline CDR1 reads MGHDK; CDR2 reads SYGVNS. The CDR3 bases are TGTGCCAGCAGTGATATTAAGACACCCGTCGAAGCTTTCTTT. This translates into CASSDIKTPVEAFF.

By sample fraction, this clonotype is medium-sized. The chain recombines TRBV6-5 with TRBJ2-5, with 7 positions matching TRBD1. Looked up from germline, CDR1 is MNHEY and CDR2 is SVGAGI. The V gene end was trimmed by 7 bases and the J gene end by 1 base; junction bases not matched to a gene: 6. This CDR3 is built from 14 residues. CDR3 amino acids: CASTQAGGQETQYF. In nucleotides, the CDR3 is TGTGCCAGCACCCAAGCAGGGGGCCAAGAGACCCAGTACTTC.

This clonotype is termed medium-sized (0.01 to 0.1%). The chain recombines TRBV3-1 with TRBJ2-3, with 8 nucleotides matching TRBD2. Losses at the gene ends were 3 bases for V and 2 bases for J; bases not matched to a gene: 16. The CDR3 contains 19 residues. Germline assignment: CDR1 LGHDT and CDR2 YNNKEL (reference sequence). Here the CDR3 reads CASSHPTLAGGGNTDTQYF. The CDR3 coding sequence is TGTGCCAGCAGCCATCCCACCCTAGCGGGCGGGGGAAACACAGATACGCAGTATTTT.

This clonotype is categorized as medium-sized. CDR3 protein: CASSEGARGGNEQFF. For the CDR3, the DNA is TGTGCCAGCAGTGAAGGGGCCAGGGGAGGAAATGAGCAGTTCTTC. V gene TRBV2 combines with J gene TRBJ2-1; tentatively, D is TRBD1 or TRBD2 (6 bases each). Deletions cut 1 base from V and 7 bases from J, with 14 bases between. The germline V gene has CDR1 SNHLY and CDR2 FYNNEI. The CDR3 consists of 15 residues.

This clonotype is deemed medium-sized (0.01 to 0.1%). J is TRBJ2-1 and V is TRBV12-3 or TRBV12-4; 7 nucleotides line up with TRBD2. J lost 2 bases, V lost 7 bases, and 8 bases had no gene match. The CDR3 sequence is 15 residues long. The CDR3 DNA follows: TGTGCCAGCACCCGCAGCCGGGGGGCCTACAATGAGCAGTTCTTC. The encoded protein is CASTRSRGAYNEQFF.

The chain links TRBV29-1 to TRBJ2-1; 11 nucleotides align to TRBD2. Germline assignment: CDR1 SQVTM and CDR2 ANQGSEA. The CDR3 covers 14 residues. J gave up 6 bases and V 6 bases, and 7 bases lay outside the gene matches. CDR3 in DNA: TGCAGCGTCGGGACTAGCGGTCTCTCCAATGAGCAGTTCTTC. Its protein product is CSVGTSGLSNEQFF.